These 7 T cell receptor beta chains were all obtained from the same sample, sequenced in a study of T-cell reconstitution after alpha-beta-depleted transplantation in children (TCRdb year 2016). The protocol used for the library was PCR. The reads were generated on an Illumina HiSeq 2500. TCR libraries were prepared with molecular barcoding, using unique molecular identifiers to normalize TCRbeta repertoire quantification. TCRdb itself trimmed the public reads at Q25 with fastp, ran MiXCR and retained productive beta chains. Each entry is one CDR3 protein sequence, shown with its most common DNA and genes. Within this sample are some 520,000 distinct CDR3 sequences, with approximately 32% of them counted one time only. 2% to 3% of the sample rests with the top ten. Sequencing was performed on PBMCs from the stem cell graft donor, taken from the stem cell graft. All receptors derive from a human donor who donated a stem cell graft to a child with aplastic anemia.

This rearrangement joins TRBV6-5 to TRBJ1-2; D call uncertain. V dropped 4 bases and J dropped 7 bases, with 16 bases sitting between them. Germline V gives CDR1 MNHEY, CDR2 SVGAGI. The CDR3 has 14 residues. In DNA, the CDR3 is TGTGCCAGCAGTTCTACGGAGTTTACACTTGGCTACACCTTC. Translation gives CASSSTEFTLGYTF.

The chain links TRBV30 to TRBJ1-4; 10 nucleotides agree with TRBD1. V gave up 2 bases and J gave up 7 bases; unmatched junction bases: 10. The CDR3 contains 16 residues. The germline gives CDR1 GTSNPN, CDR2 SVGIG (reference sequence). Written as DNA, the CDR3 is TGTGCCTGGAGTCCCACCCCCGGGACAGGGGTTGAAAAACTGTTTTTT. This encodes CAWSPTPGTGVEKLFF.

The chain combines TRBV27 with TRBJ2-2; TRBD2 is a possible D gene (5 bases). Per the germline V gene, CDR1 is MNHEY and CDR2 is SMNVEV (reference sequence). CDR3 length: 15 amino acids. Trimming left V 7 bases short and J 5 bases short, with 17 bases between. CDR3 DNA sequence: TGTGCCAGCACCCAAAACCGGGAACATACCGGGGAGCTGTTTTTT. This codes for CASTQNREHTGELFF.

This clonotype showed up just once. The chain combines TRBV5-1 with TRBJ1-6; D is undetermined. This CDR3 region has 16 residues. Trimming pared 2 bases from V and 3 bases from J, leaving 12 bases between. CDR1 is SGHRS, CDR2 YFSETQ, per germline. In DNA, the CDR3 is TGCGCCAGCAGCTTCAGTTCAACCAACTATAATTCACCCCTCCACTTT. Its protein is CASSFSSTNYNSPLHF.

DNA for the CDR3: TGTGCCAGCTCGATCACGGGACAGCCTAATCAGCCCCAGCATTTT. Amino acids: CASSITGQPNQPQHF. The J gene is TRBJ1-5, the V gene TRBV18; 7 bases map to TRBD1. Germline V gene lookup returns CDR1 KGHSH and CDR2 LQKENI. Trimming took 6 bases from V and 4 from J; bases not matched to a gene: 9. This CDR3 has 15 residues.

This clonotype was observed at least ten times. The chain combines TRBV20-1 with TRBJ1-5, with TRBD1 matching over 8 bases. CDR3 length: 13 amino acids. J was trimmed by 5 bases and V by 7 bases; bases with no gene match: 7. The germline CDR1 and CDR2 sequences are DFQATT and SNEGSKA (reference sequence). The CDR3 DNA reads as TGCAGTGGAAGACAGGGGAACGATCAGCCCCAGCATTTT. Translated, it gives CSGRQGNDQPQHF.

This clonotype was recorded a few times. V is TRBV7-9 and J is TRBJ2-7, with D hard to call. V lost 0 bases, J lost 5 bases, and 2 bases lay in between. There are 11 residues in the CDR3. Germline assignment: CDR1 SEHNR and CDR2 FQNEAQ (reference sequence). The chain's CDR3 is CASSLADEQYV. DNA of the CDR3: TGTGCCAGCAGCTTAGCGGACGAGCAGTACGTC.